The 30 T cell receptor beta chains listed next were all sequenced from one sample in a study of CD8+ T cells in alopecia areata (dated 2018 in TCRdb). Libraries were prepared through the immunoSEQ multiplex PCR assay. RNA was extracted from all samples and reverse transcribed into cDNA, which served as template for TCR sequencing. TCRdb obtained this table from immuneACCESS and retained in-frame rearrangements with V and J assigned. These tables miss some clones; where compared with another copy, unresolved V genes account for less than half of the shortfall, and the remainder is unexplained. The sample table records roughly 100,000 clones; 85% to 90% of these occur just once. The ten largest account for roughly 11% of the sample. The treatment or condition label here, explained by the study, means: oral pan-JAK inhibitor, 5-10 mg twice daily. Source: CD8+ T cells sorted from blood, taken at roughly week 30, from a patient treated with tofacitinib. These receptors all come from a human donor with alopecia areata.

The J gene is TRBJ1-1, the V gene TRBV5-4; perhaps TRBD1 as D (6 bases). The CDR3 has 15 amino acids. V was cut by 0 bases and J by 5 bases, with 14 bases left in between. Germline CDR1 reads SGHNT; CDR2 reads YYREEE (reference sequence). DNA for the CDR3: TGTGCCAGCAGCTTGGAGGGGGGAGGGGAGACTGAAGCTTTCTTT. Translating it yields CASSLEGGGETEAFF.

The chain combines TRBV29-1 with TRBJ1-1; no clear D. The CDR3 consists of 12 residues. With 0 bases removed from V and 2 bases from J, the gap between germline ends came to 4 bases. Per the germline V gene, CDR1 is SQVTM and CDR2 is ANQGSEA. This chain's CDR3 is CSVEDLNTEAFF. CDR3 coding DNA: TGCAGCGTTGAAGATCTTAACACTGAAGCTTTCTTT.

This clone was seen more than once but under ten times. The same CDR3 also results from other DNA sequences found in this sample. The chain recombines TRBV29-1 with TRBJ2-2; 8 bases match TRBD2. The J segment lost 2 bases and the V segment lost 3 bases, leaving 5 bases of the junction unmatched. Germline values: CDR1 SQVTM, CDR2 ANQGSEA. The CDR3 has 15 amino acids. CDR3 nucleotides: TGCAGCGTTGAGCTAGCGGGTATTAACACCGGGGAGCTGTTTTTT. Translating it yields CSVELAGINTGELFF.

The rearrangement uses TRBV6-1 and TRBJ2-7; a weak D match, TRBD2 (5 bases). This CDR3 is 14 amino acids long. V lost 2 bases to trimming and J lost 4 bases, with 12 bases between them. CDR1 and CDR2 (germline): MNHNS, SASEGT. The CDR3 nucleotides are TGTGCCAGCAGTGAATATTCCGGGGAATACGAGCAGTACTTC. Protein product: CASSEYSGEYEQYF.

V and J are TRBV2 and TRBJ2-1; D remains ambiguous. V was cut by 7 bases and J by 7 bases, with 23 bases left in between. This CDR3 is built from 16 residues. CDR1 is SNHLY and CDR2 is FYNNEI in the germline V gene. CDR3 sequence (DNA): TGTGCCAGCATATTCAGCCTGGAGACGGTGGAGAATGAGCAGTTCTTC. This translates into CASIFSLETVENEQFF. The complete variable domain, with remaining parts taken from reference TRBV2 and TRBJ2-1, reads EPEVTQTPSHQVTQMGQEVILRCVPISNHLYFYWYRQILGQKVEFLVSFYNNEISEKSEIFDDQFSVERPDGSNFTLKIRSTKLEDSAMYFCASIFSLETVENEQFFGPGTRLTVL.

The rearrangement joins TRBV14 to TRBJ2-2, with D unresolved. In germline, CDR1 is SGHDN, CDR2 FVKESK. The V end lost 4 bases, the J end lost 0 bases, and 3 bases lay between the germline ends. This CDR3 has 13 amino acids. The DNA for the CDR3 is TGTGCCAGCAGCCCGACGAACACCGGGGAGCTGTTTTTT. It yields the protein CASSPTNTGELFF.

The rearrangement links TRBV29-1 to TRBJ2-7; D unresolved. The germline gives CDR1 SQVTM, CDR2 ANQGSEA. This CDR3 contains 13 residues. V lost 4 bases and J lost 1, with 11 bases in between. CDR3 DNA sequence: TGCAGCGTTGTAGAAGGACGATCCTACGAGCAGTACTTC. Amino acids: CSVVEGRSYEQYF.

V and J are TRBV4-1 and TRBJ2-7; possibly TRBD1 for D (6 bases). Germline CDR1 and CDR2: MGHRA and YSYEKL. The CDR3 loop spans 14 amino acids. Between the trimmed V and J ends, which lost 3 bases and 1 base, there was a span of 10 bases. In nucleotides, the CDR3 is TGCGCCAGCAGCCATAGGACAGAATCCTACGAGCAGTACTTC. Translating it yields CASSHRTESYEQYF.

This clone occurred a few times. The chain uses TRBV7-3 and TRBJ2-3; TRBD2 aligns across 9 bases. J lost 2 bases, V lost 5 bases, and 11 bases had no gene match. This CDR3 contains 17 residues. Looked up from germline, CDR1 is SGHTA and CDR2 is FQGTGA. The CDR3 sequence is CASSPRGWTSDTDTQYF. DNA for the CDR3: TGTGCCAGCAGCCCCCGGGGGTGGACTAGCGACACAGATACGCAGTATTTT.

The chain carries TRBV19 and TRBJ2-1; D possibly corresponds to TRBD1 (5 bases). V dropped 4 bases and J dropped 5 bases, with 9 bases sitting between them. Germline values: CDR1 LNHDA, CDR2 SQIVND (reference sequence). The CDR3 is 13 residues long. The CDR3 spells CASSTTEHNEQFF. CDR3 DNA sequence: TGTGCCAGTAGTACGACAGAACACAATGAGCAGTTCTTC.

The gene calls are TRBV29-1 and TRBJ2-5; D is possibly TRBD1 (5 bases). Matching the DNA end better, TRBJ2-7 makes the J call doubtful. CDR1 is SQVTM and CDR2 is ANQGSEA in the germline V gene. The CDR3 extends over 13 amino acids. CDR3 sequence: CSVEGGHLYEQYF. CDR3 DNA sequence: TGCAGCGTTGAGGGCGGACATCTCTACGAGCAGTACTTC.

The J gene is TRBJ2-7, the V gene TRBV7-2; 15 positions agree with TRBD2. Germline V gene sequence: CDR1 SGHTA, CDR2 FQGNSA. J lost 4 bases, V lost 3 bases, and 10 bases had no gene match. The CDR3 is 18 amino acids. CDR3 sequence (DNA): TGTGCCAGCAGCTTCCCGGGACTAGCGGGAGGAGGGCATTACGAGCAGTACTTC. It yields the protein CASSFPGLAGGGHYEQYF.

The chain combines TRBV15 with TRBJ2-1; a possible D gene is TRBD1 (6 bases). Deletions cut 7 bases from V and 8 bases from J, with 21 bases between. CDR3 length: 15 amino acids. Germline lookup yields CDR1 LNHNV and CDR2 YYDKDF (reference sequence). This CDR3 is CATTSRQESLYEQFF. For the CDR3, the DNA is TGTGCCACCACCAGTCGACAGGAGTCGTTATATGAGCAGTTCTTC.

The V gene is TRBV13, the J gene TRBJ1-1; no clear D. With 2 bases removed from V and 8 bases from J, the gap between germline ends came to 12 bases. The germline gives CDR1 PRHDT, CDR2 FYEKMQ (reference sequence). The CDR3 is 13 residues long. The CDR3 here is CASSLRGYVEAFF. The CDR3 nucleotides are TGTGCCAGCAGCTTAAGAGGGTATGTAGAAGCTTTCTTT.

This chain joins TRBV2 and TRBJ2-1; 8 bases align to TRBD2. This CDR3 spans 14 amino acids. The germline gives CDR1 SNHLY, CDR2 FYNNEI. The V and J ends lost 6 bases and 9 bases, in that order; junction bases with no gene match: 10. The CDR3 loop is CASRSKSAGGEQFF. In DNA form, the CDR3 reads TGTGCCAGCAGATCCAAGTCGGCGGGAGGTGAGCAGTTCTTC.

The chain is built from TRBV7-9 and TRBJ2-7, with 8 bases identical to TRBD2. Germline V CDR1 and CDR2: SEHNR, FQNEAQ (reference sequence). Losses at the gene ends were 1 base for V and 2 bases for J; bases not matched to a gene: 4. The CDR3 loop spans 15 amino acids. The DNA for the CDR3 is TGTGCCAGCAGCTTAGGACCACTAGCGGCCTACGAGCAGTACTTC. It encodes CASSLGPLAAYEQYF.

V usage is TRBV4-1 and J usage is TRBJ1-4; possible D gene TRBD1, 5 bases. Germline V CDR1 and CDR2: MGHRA, YSYEKL. The V end lost 4 bases, the J end lost 5 bases, and 17 bases lay between the germline ends. The CDR3 has 16 residues. DNA of the CDR3: TGCGCCAGCAGCCGAGAGGAGGGACTGTTGAATGAAAAACTGTTTTTT. Residues: CASSREEGLLNEKLFF.

The genes are TRBV5-4 and TRBJ2-3; TRBD2 is a possible D gene (5 bases). This CDR3 has 15 amino acids. Germline V gene lookup returns CDR1 SGHNT and CDR2 YYREEE (reference sequence). V dropped 0 bases and J dropped 0 bases, with 8 bases sitting between them. As DNA, the CDR3 is TGTGCCAGCAGCTTGGCGGGCGGGAGCACAGATACGCAGTATTTT. It translates to CASSLAGGSTDTQYF.

V and J are TRBV30 and TRBJ2-1; TRBD2 matches at 8 bases. The CDR3 has 15 residues. Germline trimming cut 5 bases from V and 5 bases from J; bases unmatched to any gene: 11. From germline, CDR1 is GTSNPN and CDR2 SVGIG (reference sequence). CDR3 amino acids: CAWSKRETLHNEQFF. CDR3 sequence (DNA): TGTGCCTGGTCGAAGCGGGAGACACTCCACAATGAGCAGTTCTTC.

The chain uses TRBV29-1 and TRBJ2-7; 12 bases are shared with TRBD1. Germline-derived CDR1 and CDR2 are SQVTM and ANQGSEA. V was pared by 7 bases and J by 3 bases, with 4 bases of the junction left unmatched. CDR3 length: 13 amino acids. The DNA of the CDR3 is TGCAGCGCCAGGGACAGGGGGCGCTACGAGCAGTACTTC. Translated: CSARDRGRYEQYF.

The chain employs TRBV10-2 and TRBJ2-7, with 7 nucleotides matching TRBD1. The germline gives CDR1 WSHSY, CDR2 SAAADI. This CDR3 has 15 residues. After removal of 3 bases from V and 3 bases from J, the junction contained 8 bases not matched to a gene. CDR3 residues: CASSETGTVYYEQYF. The DNA of the CDR3 is TGCGCCAGCAGTGAAACCGGGACAGTGTACTACGAGCAGTACTTC.

Only a few counts were recorded for this clone. The gene calls are TRBV7-9 and TRBJ2-5; D possibly corresponds to TRBD2 (6 bases). The J call may be in error: the DNA end matches TRBJ2-7 better. Germline V gene data show CDR1 as SEHNR and CDR2 as FQNEAQ (reference sequence). There are 16 residues in the CDR3. The CDR3 is CASSATTEGRTYEQYF. In DNA form, the CDR3 reads TGTGCCAGCAGCGCAACTACTGAGGGGAGGACCTACGAGCAGTACTTC.

The chain joins TRBV27 to TRBJ2-5; 10 bases line up with TRBD2. The CDR3 loop spans 16 amino acids. J lost 2 bases, V lost 4 bases, and 7 bases had no gene match. Germline V CDR1 and CDR2: MNHEY, SMNVEV (reference sequence). CDR3 protein: CASSSSGLARQETQYF. Here the CDR3 DNA reads TGTGCCAGCAGTTCCTCGGGACTAGCGAGGCAAGAGACCCAGTACTTC.

CDR3 amino acids: CASSVDNGGAAETQYF. The CDR3 DNA reads as TGTGCCAGCAGCGTAGATAACGGGGGGGCCGCAGAGACCCAGTACTTC. V is TRBV9 and J is TRBJ2-5, with 8 bases lining up with TRBD2. CDR3 length equals 16 residues. The germline V gene has CDR1 SGDLS and CDR2 YYNGEE. With V trimmed by 0 bases and J by 4 bases, 8 bases remained unmatched.

The chain carries TRBV30 and TRBJ2-6; D is unresolved. Trimming removed 4 bases at V and 0 bases at J, with 22 bases between. Germline CDR1 and CDR2: GTSNPN and SVGIG (reference sequence). This CDR3 has 19 residues. The CDR3 reads CAWTQYHGTFLSGANVLTF. The CDR3 nucleotides read TGTGCCTGGACACAGTACCACGGAACCTTTCTCTCTGGGGCCAACGTCCTGACTTTC.

The chain recombines TRBV12-5 with TRBJ2-2; D not certain. The V gene's germline CDR1 is LGHNT and CDR2 FRNRAP. V was trimmed by 4 bases and J by 5 bases, leaving 14 bases between them. This CDR3 comprises 15 residues. DNA for the CDR3: TGTGCTAGTGGTTCCGATCCTAGTATGACCGGGGAGCTGTTTTTT. Protein: CASGSDPSMTGELFF.

This clone was found a few times. Different DNA sequences within this sample yield the same CDR3. V gene TRBV19 combines with J gene TRBJ2-1, with D possibly being TRBD2 (5 bases). CDR3 length: 14 amino acids. Trimming removed 7 bases from V and 3 bases from J, with 13 bases in between. CDR1 and CDR2 (germline): LNHDA, SQIVND (reference sequence). The CDR3 loop reads CASTAGGDYNEQFF. Written as DNA, the CDR3 is TGTGCCAGTACCGCGGGTGGGGACTACAATGAGCAGTTCTTC.

The chain recombines TRBV7-6 with TRBJ2-2; the match to TRBD1 covers 9 bases. CDR1 is SGHVS and CDR2 is FNYEAQ in the germline V gene. V was clipped by 4 bases and J by 5 bases; unmatched bases: 8. This CDR3 contains 16 residues. CDR3 loop: CASSSQTTGGTGELFF. Here the CDR3 DNA reads TGTGCCAGCAGCTCTCAAACGACAGGGGGAACCGGGGAGCTGTTTTTT. The entire variable domain, with the rest obtained from reference TRBV7-6 and TRBJ2-2, is as follows: GAGVSQSPRYKVTKRGQDVALRCDPISGHVSLYWYRQALGQGPEFLTYFNYEAQQDKSGLPNDRFSAERPEGSISTLTIQRTEQRDSAMYRCASSSQTTGGTGELFFGEGSRLTVL.

CDR3: CSVENRGSTEAFF. CDR3 in DNA: TGCAGCGTCGAGAACAGGGGAAGCACTGAAGCTTTCTTT. V usage is TRBV29-1 and J usage is TRBJ1-1; 7 bases fit TRBD1. The trim removed 6 bases at V and 4 bases at J, leaving 8 bases unmatched. This CDR3 comprises 13 residues. Germline V gives CDR1 SQVTM, CDR2 ANQGSEA.

The DNA for the CDR3 is TGCGCCAGCAGCCTACTCAGGGAGGTGGGACAGCCCCAGCATTTT. This gives the protein CASSLLREVGQPQHF. The chain carries TRBV4-1 and TRBJ1-5, with D tentatively TRBD1 (5 bases). The CDR3 sequence is 15 residues long. V was cut by 4 bases and J by 7 bases, with 17 bases left in between. The V gene's germline CDR1 is MGHRA and CDR2 YSYEKL.